These 2 T cell receptor beta chains were all obtained from the same sample, sequenced in a study of cytomegalovirus exposure and HLA in healthy donors. PCR was performed using 60 Vbeta and 13 Jbeta primers. Libraries were prepared by immunoSEQ multiplex PCR; TCRdb keeps only in-frame clonotypes and omits some of them. The sample lists 150,000 to 200,000 clones; more than 70% were seen once. Sample: PBMCs. These receptor sequences come from a woman in her 40s in good health and CMV-seronegative.

This rearrangement joins TRBV27 to TRBJ2-5; 9 nucleotides agree with TRBD1. The trim removed 5 bases at V and 5 bases at J, leaving 6 bases unmatched. The CDR3 spans 14 residues. CDR1 and CDR2 (germline): MNHEY, SMNVEV (reference sequence). CDR3 DNA: TGTGCCAGCAGTCGCAGGGACAGGGAGGAGACCCAGTACTTC. Its protein product is CASSRRDREETQYF.

The sample holds one count of this clone. The CDR3 reads CASSLARLAGFPKETQYF. The CDR3 DNA follows: TGTGCCAGCAGCTTGGCGAGACTAGCGGGATTCCCTAAGGAGACCCAGTACTTC. The chain employs TRBV5-8 and TRBJ2-5; 11 bases align to TRBD2. The CDR3 has 18 amino acids. V gave up 0 bases and J gave up 5 bases; unmatched junction bases: 12. Germline V CDR1 and CDR2: SGHTS, YDEGEE. The full variable domain, with the rest looked up from reference TRBV5-8 and TRBJ2-5, is EAGVTQSPTHLIKTRGQQATLRCSPISGHTSVYWYQQALGLGLQFLLWYDEGEERNRGNFPPRFSGRQFPNYSSELNVNALELEDSALYLCASSLARLAGFPKETQYFGPGTRLLVL.